This TCR beta chain derives from a study of T-cell reconstitution after alpha-beta-depleted transplantation in children. Study-wide findings and caveats: After transplant, at about two months, alpha-beta T cells were reportedly derived from several hundred expanded graft clones.

The sample holds many counts of this clonotype. Its antigen is not known. Unique molecular identifiers were built into the TCRbeta library. TCRdb analysed the PCR reads with MiXCR anew, one entry per CDR3 protein. The table lists about 300,000 distinct CDR3 sequences, around 10% of them singletons. This TCR was recovered from a boy in the first two years of life with acute myeloid leukemia, due to receive a stem cell transplant. The sequenced sample was PBMCs, obtained before TCRalphabeta/CD19-depleted stem cell transplant.

CDR3 region: CASSPGGVQPQHF. In nucleotides, the CDR3 is TGTGCCAGCAGCCCCGGCGGGGTCCAGCCCCAGCATTTT. V gene TRBV5-5 combines with J gene TRBJ1-5; no definite D call. The germline CDR1 and CDR2 sequences are SGHKS and YYEKEE (reference sequence). V lost 4 bases to trimming and J lost 7 bases, with 12 bases between them. The CDR3 length is 13 residues.